This T cell receptor (beta chain) was sequenced during a study of blood T cell repertoires in COVID-19. In the authors' methods: Amplifying reference gene primers gave estimates of nucleated cell counts. Method: immunoSEQ multiplex PCR; TCRdb's copy keeps in-frame clones and lacks some. The D gene and trimming were derived from the DNA, and the V and J assignments and clone size from that table. The top ten clones hold 5% to 5.5% of a sample with approximately 400,000 clones, 83% of them seen once. Allocation to cohorts depended on clinical history reported by the participants. Trimming took off 1 base at V and 3 bases at J, with 6 bases between the two ends. The CDR3 extends over 13 amino acids. The V gene's germline CDR1 is MGHRA and CDR2 YSYEKL.

The TCR originated in a woman in her 50s who had recovered from COVID-19. The chain joins TRBV4-1 to TRBJ1-2; a possible D gene is TRBD1 (6 bases). The sequencing sample was made of PBMCs or T cells enriched from blood (not recorded which). This chain's CDR3 is CASSQGQDYGYTF. CDR3 sequence (DNA): TGCGCCAGCAGCCAAGGACAGGACTATGGCTACACCTTC.